This is a list of T cell receptor beta chains from one sample in a study of T cell responses to AZD1222 COVID-19 vaccine. Some clones are missing from TCRdb's copy, which holds only in-frame ones; the method was immunoSEQ multiplex PCR. The profile covers approximately 80,000 clones, with about 91% appearing a single time and around 26% taken by the ten largest. Sample: peripheral blood, taken 28 days after the second AZD1222 dose. The receptors come from an adult who received the AZD1222 COVID-19 vaccine. The CDR3 runs from the conserved cysteine through the conserved F or W. Clone size is given for some rows only: seen once, a few or many times, or a class if the clone is expanded.

clone_size | v_call | cdr3_aa
once | TRBV11-2 | CASSPERDINYGYTF
NA | TRBV19 | CASSTPGLAGSYEQYF
NA | TRBV6-1 | CASSEVLVNHEQYF
NA | TRBV2 | CASTGQGGYGYTF
NA | TRBV10-1 | CASSESKLAASYEQYF
NA | TRBV18 | CASSPGLAGARETQYF
NA | TRBV3-1/TRBV3-2 | CASSPYSGSQQFF
NA | TRBV2 | CASMPPGSYEQYF
NA | TRBV7-2 | CASSLPGGRNEQYF
NA | TRBV4-2 | CASTQEAVSYNEQFF
NA | TRBV6-5 | CASRRQGTPAEQYF
NA | TRBV7-8 | CASSSRGTGGYEQYF
once | TRBV9 | CASSLSGFRGDEQFF
NA | TRBV28 | CASSLLYSGNTIYF
NA | TRBV7-3 | CASSLGTSGRETQYF
NA | TRBV3-1/TRBV3-2 | CASSQEASGSPLHF
NA | TRBV11-3 | CASSPGQDKYNEQFF
NA | TRBV25-1 | CASNEGAFTNTDTQYF
NA | TRBV5-1 | CASRYGLAGYTYNEQFF
NA | TRBV14 | CASSPGRDYGYTF
NA | TRBV5-4 | CASSYVGAGRAAIEQYF
NA | TRBV28 | CASSLRLGFWHF
NA | TRBV15 | CATSVSGPTDTQYF
NA | TRBV7-8 | CASSMTTNEQFF
NA | TRBV16 | CASSQPRGGNQPQHF
few | TRBV4-2 | CASSQGTGSEKLFF
NA | TRBV10-1 | CASSDGQDSTDTQYF
few | TRBV7-2 | CASSFTAYNEQFF
once | TRBV20-1 | CSASTGRVTEQYF
NA | TRBV11-3 | CASSLGSSQAGELFF
many | TRBV6-4 | CASSSSPDSGNTIYF
NA | TRBV25-1 | CASSEEGAPGYGYTF
once | TRBV9 | CASSPGLAGGELFF
NA | TRBV6-2/TRBV6-3 | CASSIRGFDYGYTF
NA | TRBV3-1/TRBV3-2 | CASSQGIPGSSRSYTF
NA | TRBV3-1/TRBV3-2 | CASWDRGRTETQYF
NA | TRBV23-1 | CASSQFGGQGYRGRVGKDGELFF
NA | TRBV19 | CATRRGSGANVLTF
NA | TRBV12-3/TRBV12-4 | CASSPVVVNEQFF
NA | TRBV5-1 | CASSAGTGELFF
NA | TRBV7-2 | CASSHYNRENTEAFF
NA | TRBV2 | CASSGSGTGYSGANVLTF
NA | TRBV7-9 | CASSLAVVGQETQYF
once | TRBV5-1 | CASSVGQGLGTGELFF
NA | TRBV28 | CASSRTSYNEQFF
NA | TRBV19 | CASNLGASNTGELFF
once | TRBV12-5 | CASGLRVLETQYF
once | TRBV5-1 | CASSLYPRTSGSNEQYF
NA | TRBV4-2 | CASSQDPRRGGDTEAFF
NA | TRBV5-4 | CASSLSTDTQYF
NA | TRBV7-3 | CASSTPTGELFF
NA | TRBV9 | CASSVRGLAGQETQYF